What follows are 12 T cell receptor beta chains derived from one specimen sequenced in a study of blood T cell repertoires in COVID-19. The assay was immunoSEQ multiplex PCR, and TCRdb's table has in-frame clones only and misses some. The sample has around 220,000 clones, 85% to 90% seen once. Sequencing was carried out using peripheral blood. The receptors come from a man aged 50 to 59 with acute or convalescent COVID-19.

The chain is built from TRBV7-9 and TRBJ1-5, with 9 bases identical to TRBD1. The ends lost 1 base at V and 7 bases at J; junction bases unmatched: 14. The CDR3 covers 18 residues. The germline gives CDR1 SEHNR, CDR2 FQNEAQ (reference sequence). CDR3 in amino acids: CASSLGIGTGPQGQPQHF. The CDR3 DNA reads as TGTGCCAGCAGCTTAGGGATCGGGACAGGGCCTCAGGGCCAGCCCCAGCATTTT. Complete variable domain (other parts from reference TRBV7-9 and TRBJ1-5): DTGVSQNPRHKITKRGQNVTFRCDPISEHNRLYWYRQTLGQGPEFLTYFQNEAQLEKSRLLSDRFSAERPKGSFSTLEIQRTEQGDSAMYLCASSLGIGTGPQGQPQHFGDGTRLSIL.

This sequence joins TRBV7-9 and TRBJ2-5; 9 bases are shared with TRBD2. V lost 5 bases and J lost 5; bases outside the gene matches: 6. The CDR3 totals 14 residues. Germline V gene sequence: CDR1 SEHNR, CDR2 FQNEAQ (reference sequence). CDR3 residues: CASSRGLAGETQYF. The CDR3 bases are TGTGCCAGCAGCCGGGGACTAGCTGGCGAGACCCAGTACTTC.

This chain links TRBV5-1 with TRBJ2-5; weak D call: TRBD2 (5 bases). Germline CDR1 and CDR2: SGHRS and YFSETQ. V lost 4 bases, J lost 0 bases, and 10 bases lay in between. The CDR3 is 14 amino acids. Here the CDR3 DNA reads TGCGCCAGCAGCGCGGGTGGGTACCAAGAGACCCAGTACTTC. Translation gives CASSAGGYQETQYF. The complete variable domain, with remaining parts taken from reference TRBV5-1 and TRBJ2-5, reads KAGVTQTPRYLIKTRGQQVTLSCSPISGHRSVSWYQQTPGQGLQFLFEYFSETQRNKGNFPGRFSGRQFSNSRSEMNVSTLELGDSALYLCASSAGGYQETQYFGPGTRLLVL.

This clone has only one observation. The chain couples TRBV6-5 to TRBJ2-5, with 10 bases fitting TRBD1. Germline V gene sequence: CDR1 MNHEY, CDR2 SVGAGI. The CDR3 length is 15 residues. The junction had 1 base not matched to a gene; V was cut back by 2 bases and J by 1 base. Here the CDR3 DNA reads TGTGCCAGCAGTTACGGGGACAGGGGCCAAGAGACCCAGTACTTC. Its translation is CASSYGDRGQETQYF.

The CDR3 loop is CAWNYRGGYTF. In DNA form, the CDR3 reads TGTGCCTGGAATTACAGGGGGGGCTACACCTTC. The V and J genes are TRBV30 and TRBJ1-2; 8 nucleotides match TRBD1. J lost 8 bases, V lost 4 bases, and 3 bases had no gene match. The CDR3 covers 11 residues. The V gene's germline CDR1 is GTSNPN and CDR2 SVGIG (reference sequence). Supplemented by reference TRBV30 and TRBJ1-2, the full variable domain reads SQTIHQWPATLVQPVGSPLSLECTVEGTSNPNLYWYRQAAGRGLQLLFYSVGIGQISSEVPQNLSASRPQDRQFILSSKKLLLSDSGFYLCAWNYRGGYTFGSGTRLTVV.

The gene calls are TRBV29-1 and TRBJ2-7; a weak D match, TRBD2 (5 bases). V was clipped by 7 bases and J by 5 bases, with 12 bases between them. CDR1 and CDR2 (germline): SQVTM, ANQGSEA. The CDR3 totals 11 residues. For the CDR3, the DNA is TGCAGCGCCATGATCGGGAACGAGCAGTACTTC. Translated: CSAMIGNEQYF.

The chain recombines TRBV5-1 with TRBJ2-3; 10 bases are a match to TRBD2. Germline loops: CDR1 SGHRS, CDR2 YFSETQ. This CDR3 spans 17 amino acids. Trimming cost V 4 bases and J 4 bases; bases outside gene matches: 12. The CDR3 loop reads CASSRSGGANFPDTQYF. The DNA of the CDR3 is TGCGCCAGCAGCCGAAGCGGGGGGGCCAATTTTCCAGATACGCAGTATTTT.

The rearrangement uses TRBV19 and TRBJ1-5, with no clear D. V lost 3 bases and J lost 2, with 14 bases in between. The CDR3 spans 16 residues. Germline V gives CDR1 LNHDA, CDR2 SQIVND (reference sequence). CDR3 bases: TGTGCCAGTAGTATGGGTTCGGGGAGGGGCAATCAGCCCCAGCATTTT. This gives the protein CASSMGSGRGNQPQHF.

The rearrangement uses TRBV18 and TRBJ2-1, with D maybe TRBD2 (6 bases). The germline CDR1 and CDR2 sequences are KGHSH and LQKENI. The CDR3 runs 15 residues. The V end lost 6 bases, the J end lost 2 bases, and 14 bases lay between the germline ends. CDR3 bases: TGTGCCAGCTCCCAACTAGCCGGAACCTACAATGAGCAGTTCTTC. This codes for CASSQLAGTYNEQFF.

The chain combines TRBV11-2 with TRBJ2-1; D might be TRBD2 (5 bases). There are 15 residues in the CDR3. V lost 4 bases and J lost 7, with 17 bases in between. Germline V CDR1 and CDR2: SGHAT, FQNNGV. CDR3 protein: CASSSLSRGRNEQFF. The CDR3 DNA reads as TGTGCCAGCAGCTCATTGTCGAGAGGGCGAAATGAGCAGTTCTTC.

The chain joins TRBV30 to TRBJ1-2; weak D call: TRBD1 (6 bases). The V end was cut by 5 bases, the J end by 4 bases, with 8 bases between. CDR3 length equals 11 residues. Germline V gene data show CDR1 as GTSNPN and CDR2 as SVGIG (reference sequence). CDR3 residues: CAWGGAYGYTF. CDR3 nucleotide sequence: TGTGCCTGGGGGGGGGCCTATGGCTACACCTTC.

The CDR3 nucleotides are TGTGCCAGCAGCCTATCCCGGGGGACCACTGAAGCTTTCTTT. It yields the protein CASSLSRGTTEAFF. The chain links TRBV6-5 to TRBJ1-1; maybe TRBD1 (5 bases). V was clipped by 6 bases and J by 4 bases, with 15 bases between them. The CDR3 is 14 amino acids. Germline assignment: CDR1 MNHEY and CDR2 SVGAGI.